The 10 T cell receptor beta chains listed next were all sequenced from one sample in a study of T cell responses to AZD1222 COVID-19 vaccine. Repertoires were generated with immunoSEQ multiplex PCR, while TCRdb's copy carries only in-frame clones and drops some. The sample lists over 120,000 clones, around 89% seen once, with around 1.6% in the top ten. The sequencing here drew on peripheral blood, taken on day 0 of AZD1222 vaccination. All receptors come from an adult in good health.

The V and J genes are TRBV5-1 and TRBJ2-5; D possibly uses TRBD1 or TRBD2 (6 bases each). This CDR3 has 18 residues. The germline V gene encodes CDR1 SGHRS and CDR2 YFSETQ. V was pared by 0 bases and J by 2 bases, with 20 bases between. CDR3 nucleotide sequence: TGCGCCAGCAGCTTGGAGGGGTCGGGGGCGCCCGGGCAAGAGACCCAGTACTTC. Translating it yields CASSLEGSGAPGQETQYF.

This clone was seen a single time. V is TRBV30 and J is TRBJ1-2, with D unclear. Germline V CDR1 and CDR2: GTSNPN, SVGIG (reference sequence). V was shortened by 0 bases and J by 13 bases, with 9 bases between the two germline ends. The CDR3 is 10 residues long. The CDR3 DNA is TGTGCCTGGAGTGTAATGCGTAGCACCTTC. As protein: CAWSVMRSTF. Complete variable domain (other parts from reference TRBV30 and TRBJ1-2): SQTIHQWPATLVQPVGSPLSLECTVEGTSNPNLYWYRQAAGRGLQLLFYSVGIGQISSEVPQNLSASRPQDRQFILSSKKLLLSDSGFYLCAWSVMRSTFGSGTRLTVV.

The chain links TRBV7-9 to TRBJ2-3; D uncertain. The CDR3 length is 15 residues. Germline V gives CDR1 SEHNR, CDR2 FQNEAQ (reference sequence). Between the trimmed V and J ends, which lost 2 bases and 2 bases, there was a span of 11 bases. The CDR3 coding sequence is TGTGCCAGCAGCTTAACCGGGTCCCACACAGATACGCAGTATTTT. It codes for CASSLTGSHTDTQYF.

The chain couples TRBV27 to TRBJ1-5; D not resolved. Trimming removed 6 bases from V and 3 bases from J, with 6 bases in between. CDR1 and CDR2 from the germline V gene are MNHEY and SMNVEV (reference sequence). The CDR3 contains 12 residues. The CDR3, as DNA: TGTGCCAGCAGCCTCTCCAATCAGCCCCAGCATTTT. Residues: CASSLSNQPQHF.

The CDR3: CASSFWRNHEKLFF. DNA for the CDR3: TGCGCCAGCAGTTTTTGGAGGAATCATGAAAAACTGTTTTTT. The chain joins TRBV5-1 to TRBJ1-4, with D unresolved. V lost 5 bases and J lost 6, with 14 bases in between. There are 14 residues in the CDR3. CDR1 SGHRS and CDR2 YFSETQ come from the germline V gene.

V and J are TRBV19 and TRBJ1-5, with 7 bases aligning to TRBD1. There are 13 residues in the CDR3. After removal of 5 bases from V and 4 bases from J, the junction contained 2 bases not matched to a gene. Germline V gene sequence: CDR1 LNHDA, CDR2 SQIVND (reference sequence). The CDR3 bases are TGTGCCAGTAGTCCGACAGGGAATCAGCCCCAGCATTTT. It yields the protein CASSPTGNQPQHF.

The CDR3 sequence: CASSEGGTRYSYEQYF. Written as DNA, the CDR3 is TGTGCCAGCAGTGAAGGAGGGACTCGTTACTCCTACGAGCAGTACTTC. The chain recombines TRBV2 with TRBJ2-7, with D possibly matching TRBD2 (6 bases). CDR3 length: 16 amino acids. Trimming took off 1 base at V and 0 bases at J, with 13 bases between the two ends. The germline gives CDR1 SNHLY, CDR2 FYNNEI.

The chain uses TRBV4-2 and TRBJ2-7; D ambiguous. Germline CDR1 LGHNA, CDR2 YNFKEQ. V was trimmed by 4 bases and J by 5 bases, leaving 21 bases between them. The CDR3 sequence is 16 residues long. CDR3 coding DNA: TGTGCCAGCAGCCGAAAGGAAAAATATAAGGGCGACGAGCAGTACTTC. It is translated as CASSRKEKYKGDEQYF.

In DNA, the CDR3 is TGTGCCACCAGCGAGGGCCTCACAGCGAGCGAGCAGTACTTC. Its protein is CATSEGLTASEQYF. The chain employs TRBV15 and TRBJ2-7, with D possibly TRBD2 on 5 matching bases. Per the germline V gene, CDR1 is LNHNV and CDR2 is YYDKDF (reference sequence). V lost 5 bases, J lost 6 bases, and 17 bases lay in between. This CDR3 contains 14 residues.

This rearrangement joins TRBV3-1 (or the pseudogene TRBV3-2) to TRBJ1-1; 9 positions match TRBD1. The CDR3 is made up of 14 amino acids. V lost 3 bases to trimming and J lost 9 bases; unmatched junction nucleotides: 8. Germline assignment: CDR1 LGHDT and CDR2 YNNKEL (reference sequence). The DNA for the CDR3 is TGTGCCAGCAGCCAGACTACAGGGGGCTATCAAGCTTTCTTT. Residues: CASSQTTGGYQAFF.